The sample holds many counts of the clone carrying this T cell receptor beta chain. This specimen belongs to a study of T cells in Graves' hyperthyroidism and ophthalmopathy. RNA transcripts were the template for amplifying TCR beta CDR3 regions. In the first-round RT-PCR of the TCR CDR3, the HTBI primer set was used. TCRdb called the multiplex PCR reads again in MiXCR, with one record for every CDR3 protein. The table has 250,000 or so distinct CDR3 sequences, approximately 16% seen once; the top ten hold 25% to 30%. Per the germline V gene, CDR1 is DFQATT and CDR2 is SNEGSKA (reference sequence). Deletions cut 4 bases from V and 2 bases from J, with 12 bases between. This CDR3 contains 14 residues.

This receptor was taken from a young woman with Graves' ophthalmopathy. Material for sequencing was blood. This chain uses TRBV20-1 with TRBJ1-5; TRBD1 might be the D (6 bases). The CDR3 DNA follows: TGCAGTGCTACCCAGGCAGGGGGCAATCAGCCCCAGCATTTT. Protein sequence: CSATQAGGNQPQHF.